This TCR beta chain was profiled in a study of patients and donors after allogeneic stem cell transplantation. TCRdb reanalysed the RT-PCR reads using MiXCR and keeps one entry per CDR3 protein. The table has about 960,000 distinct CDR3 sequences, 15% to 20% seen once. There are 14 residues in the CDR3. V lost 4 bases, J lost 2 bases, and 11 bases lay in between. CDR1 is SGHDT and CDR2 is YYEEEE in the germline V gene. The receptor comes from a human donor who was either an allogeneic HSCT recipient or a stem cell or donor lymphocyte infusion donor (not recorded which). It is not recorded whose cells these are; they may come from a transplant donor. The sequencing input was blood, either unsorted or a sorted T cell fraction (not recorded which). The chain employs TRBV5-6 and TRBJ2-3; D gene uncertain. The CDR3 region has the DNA TGTGCCAGCAGCACAGACCTCATCACAGATACGCAGTATTTT. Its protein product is CASSTDLITDTQYF.